This T cell receptor beta chain derives from a study of blood T cell repertoires in COVID-19. In the study overall: PBMCs, B-cell-depleted T cells, or T cells were the source of the cDNA or gDNA that made up the material.

The germline gives CDR1 SGHKS, CDR2 YYEKEE (reference sequence). The V gene end was trimmed by 2 bases and the J gene end by 3 bases; junction bases not matched to a gene: 9. This CDR3 region has 17 residues. This clone was seen a few times. How the authors handled the data: It was from reference gene primer amplification that nucleated cell counts were estimated. Sequencing was performed with immunoSEQ multiplex PCR; in TCRdb, only in-frame clones are kept and a portion is missing. V, J and clone size reflect that table, while D and trimming were determined from the DNA. The repertoire consists of about 130,000 clones, with 65% to 90% occurring once and the leading ten covering over 25%.

The rearrangement joins TRBV5-5 to TRBJ2-3; 10 bases fit TRBD1. The TCR sequence derives from a woman aged 80 or over with acute or convalescent COVID-19. Sequencing input: peripheral blood. The CDR3 coding sequence is TGTGCCAGCAGCTTCGCCCGGACAGGGGGTCGGACAGATACGCAGTATTTT. Its protein product is CASSFARTGGRTDTQYF.